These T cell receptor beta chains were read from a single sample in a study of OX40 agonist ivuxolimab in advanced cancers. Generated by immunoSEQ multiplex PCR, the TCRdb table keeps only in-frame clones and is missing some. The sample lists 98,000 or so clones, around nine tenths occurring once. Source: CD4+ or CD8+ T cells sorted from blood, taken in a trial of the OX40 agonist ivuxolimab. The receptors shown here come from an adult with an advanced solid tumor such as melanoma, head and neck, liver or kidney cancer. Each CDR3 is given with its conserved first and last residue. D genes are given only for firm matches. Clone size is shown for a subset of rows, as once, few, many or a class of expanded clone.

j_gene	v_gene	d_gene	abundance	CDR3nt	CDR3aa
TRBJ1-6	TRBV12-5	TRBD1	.	TGTGCTAGTGGACCAGGGAGTCAGGGGGAAGTAGACCTCCACTTT	CASGPGSQGEVDLHF
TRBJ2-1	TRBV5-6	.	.	TGTGCCAGCAGCTTAAGGGAGGTCAAGTTCTTC	CASSLREVKFF
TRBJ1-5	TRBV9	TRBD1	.	TGTGCCCCAGCAGGGGGCCGGGGGGTTGAGCCCCAGCATTTT	CAPAGGRGVEPQHF
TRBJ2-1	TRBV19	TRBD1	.	TGTGCCAGTAGTCACCGGGACAGGGGCCACAATGAGCAGTTCTTC	CASSHRDRGHNEQFF
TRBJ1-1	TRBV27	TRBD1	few	TGTGCCAGCAGAGACCGGGACAGGGGGGTTCAGAACACTGAAGCTTTCTTT	CASRDRDRGVQNTEAFF
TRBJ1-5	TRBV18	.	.	TGTGCCAGCTCACCATTTGGGACGGCCGGGCAGCCCCAGCATTTT	CASSPFGTAGQPQHF
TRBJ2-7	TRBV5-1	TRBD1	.	TGCGCCAGCAGCAAAGGGACAGGGGGCTTATCGGGACTCTACGAGCAGTACTTC	CASSKGTGGLSGLYEQYF
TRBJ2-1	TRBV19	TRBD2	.	TGTGCCAGTAGTCTCGGGACTAGCGGGAGATACGAGCAGTTCTTC	CASSLGTSGRYEQFF
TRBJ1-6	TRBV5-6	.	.	TGTGCCAGCAGCTTGGGAGGGGAATACTCACCCCTCCACTTT	CASSLGGEYSPLHF
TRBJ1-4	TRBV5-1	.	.	TGCGCCAGCGCATTGGGGAGCTCCCATCTGGAAAAACTGTTTTTT	CASALGSSHLEKLFF
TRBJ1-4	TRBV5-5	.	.	TGTGCCAGCAGCCTTGACGGGCCCGAAAAACTGTTTTTT	CASSLDGPEKLFF
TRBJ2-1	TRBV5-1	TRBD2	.	TGCGCCAGCAGCCTAGGGCTTAGCGGGATGGATGAGCAGTTCTTC	CASSLGLSGMDEQFF
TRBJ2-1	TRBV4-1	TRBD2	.	TGCGCCAGCGCGGGGGGAACGATCTACAATGAGCAGTTCTTC	CASAGGTIYNEQFF
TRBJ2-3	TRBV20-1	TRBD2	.	TGCAGTGCTATATTAGCGGGACTAGTTTTT	CSAILAGLVF
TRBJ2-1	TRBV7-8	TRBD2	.	TGTGCCAGCAGCTCTAGGGCTAGCGGGAGCGGGGAGCAGTTCTTC	CASSSRASGSGEQFF
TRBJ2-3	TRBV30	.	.	TGTGCCTGGAGTGTAGGGGGAGATACGCAGTATTTT	CAWSVGGDTQYF
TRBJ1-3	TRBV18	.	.	TGTGCCAGCTCACCACAGGGTTCTGGAAACACCATATATTTT	CASSPQGSGNTIYF
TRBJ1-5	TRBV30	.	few	TGTGCCTGGAGTGTAAAAGGTAGTAAGCCCCAGCATTTT	CAWSVKGSKPQHF
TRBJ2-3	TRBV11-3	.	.	TGTGCCAGCAGCTTAGTCCGTGGAGATACGCAGTATTTT	CASSLVRGDTQYF
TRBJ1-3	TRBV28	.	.	TGTGCCAGCAGTTTGGACGGAGCTCTCCCAGGAAACACCATATATTTT	CASSLDGALPGNTIYF
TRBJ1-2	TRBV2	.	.	TGTGCCAGCAGTGAGCTCGGGGGTGGCTACACCTTC	CASSELGGGYTF
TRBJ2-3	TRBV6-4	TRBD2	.	TGTGCCAGCAGTGAAAGGACTAGCGGCACAGATACGCAGTATTTT	CASSERTSGTDTQYF
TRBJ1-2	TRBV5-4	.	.	TGTGCCAGCAGCCTCAACTATGGCTACACCTTC	CASSLNYGYTF
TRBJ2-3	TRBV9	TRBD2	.	TGTGCCAGCACCGACGAGGCGGGAGAGGTCACAGATACGCAGTATTTT	CASTDEAGEVTDTQYF
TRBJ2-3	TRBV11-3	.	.	TGTGCCAGCAGCTTTACGTGGGCAGATACGCAGTATTTT	CASSFTWADTQYF
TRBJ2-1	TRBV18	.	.	TGTGCCAGCTCACCTCCCTCCCTTTACAATGAGCAGTTCTTC	CASSPPSLYNEQFF
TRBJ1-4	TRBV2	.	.	TGTGCCAGCACGGGCAGACTTGCAACTAATGAAAAACTGTTTTTT	CASTGRLATNEKLFF
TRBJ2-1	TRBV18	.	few	TGTGCCAGCTCACCACTGCCACTAGATCCCTCCTTAGGTGAGCAGTTCTTC	CASSPLPLDPSLGEQFF
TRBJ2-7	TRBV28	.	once	TGTGCCAGCAGTTTAAGGGCTAGGAGCTCCTACGAGCAGTACTTC	CASSLRARSSYEQYF
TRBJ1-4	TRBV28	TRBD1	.	TGTGCCAGCAGTTTCACGGGACAGGGGACCCAGCAGGGGGAAAAACTGTTTTTT	CASSFTGQGTQQGEKLFF
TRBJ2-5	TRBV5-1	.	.	TGCGCCAGCAGCTTGGAAGGTCAAGAGACCCAGTACTTC	CASSLEGQETQYF
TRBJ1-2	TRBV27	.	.	TGTGCCAGCAGTTTAACGCCCCTGTCGGGTGGCTACACCTTC	CASSLTPLSGGYTF
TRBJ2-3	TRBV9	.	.	TGTGCCAGCGGGACCTTCGGGACAGATACGCAGTATTTT	CASGTFGTDTQYF
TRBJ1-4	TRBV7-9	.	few	TGTGCCAGCAGCTTAGGGACAAATAATGAAAAACTGTTTTTT	CASSLGTNNEKLFF
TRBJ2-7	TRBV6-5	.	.	TGTGCCAGCAGTTATATGGCGGGTCAAACCTACGAGCAGTACTTC	CASSYMAGQTYEQYF
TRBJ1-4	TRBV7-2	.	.	TGTGCCAGCAGCCGTGAGGGGGGGATTAATGAAAAACTGTTTTTT	CASSREGGINEKLFF
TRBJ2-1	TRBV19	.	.	TGTGCCAGTAACTCAGGGTTGCATGAGCAGTTCTTC	CASNSGLHEQFF
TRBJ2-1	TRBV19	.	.	TGTGCCAGTAGTATCTCTTGGAACAATGAGCAGTTCTTC	CASSISWNNEQFF
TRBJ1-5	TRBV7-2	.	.	TGTGCCAGCAGCTTAGATCCAGGGAACAATCAGCCCCAGCATTTT	CASSLDPGNNQPQHF
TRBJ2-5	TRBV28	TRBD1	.	TGTGCCAGCAGAACAGGGGTGGGAGAGACCCAGTACTTC	CASRTGVGETQYF
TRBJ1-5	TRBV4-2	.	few	TGTGCCAGCAGCCTCGGATCGGTCAATCAGCCCCAGCATTTT	CASSLGSVNQPQHF
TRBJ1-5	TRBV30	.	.	TGTGCCTGGAGTGCGGAAGGGGGACTTAGCAATCAGCCCCAGCATTTT	CAWSAEGGLSNQPQHF
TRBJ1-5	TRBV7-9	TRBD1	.	TGTGCCAGCAGCTCGGGACAGACTAATCAGCCCCAGCATTTT	CASSSGQTNQPQHF
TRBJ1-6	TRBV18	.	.	TGTGCCAGCTCACCGAACAGGGATTCACCCCTCCACTTT	CASSPNRDSPLHF
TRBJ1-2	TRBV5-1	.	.	TGCGCCAGCAGCACCGGAGGGCGCTTCTATGGCTACACCTTC	CASSTGGRFYGYTF
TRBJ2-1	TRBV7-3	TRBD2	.	TGTGCCAGCAGCTCGGGACTAGCGGGAGGTGAGCAGTTCTTC	CASSSGLAGGEQFF
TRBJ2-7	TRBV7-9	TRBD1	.	TGTGCCAGCAGCCCGGGGACAGGGCAATACGAGCAGTACTTC	CASSPGTGQYEQYF
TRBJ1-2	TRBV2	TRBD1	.	TGTGCCAGCAGTGGGACAGGGGAGTACTATGGCTACACCTTC	CASSGTGEYYGYTF
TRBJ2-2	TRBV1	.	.	TGCACCAGCAGCCAAGATCCAAGGGGAACCGGGGAGCTGTTTTTT	CTSSQDPRGTGELFF